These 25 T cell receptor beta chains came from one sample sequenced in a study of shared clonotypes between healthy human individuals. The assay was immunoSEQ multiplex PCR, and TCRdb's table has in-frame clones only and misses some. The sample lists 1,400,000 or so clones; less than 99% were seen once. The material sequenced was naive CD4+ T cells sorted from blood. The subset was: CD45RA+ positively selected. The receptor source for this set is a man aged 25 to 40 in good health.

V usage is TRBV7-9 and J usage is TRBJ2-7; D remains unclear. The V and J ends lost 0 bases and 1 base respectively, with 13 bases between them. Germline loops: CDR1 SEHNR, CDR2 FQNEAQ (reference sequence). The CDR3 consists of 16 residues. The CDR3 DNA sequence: TGTGCCAGCAGCTTAGCTCTGAGCACTGAGTCCTACGAGCAGTACTTC. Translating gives CASSLALSTESYEQYF.

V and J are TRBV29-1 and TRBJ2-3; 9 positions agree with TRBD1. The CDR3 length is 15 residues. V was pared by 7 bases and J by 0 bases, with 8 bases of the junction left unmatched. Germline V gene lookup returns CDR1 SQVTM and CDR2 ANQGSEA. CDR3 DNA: TGCAGCGCTACCAAACAGGGGGCAAGCACAGATACGCAGTATTTT. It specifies CSATKQGASTDTQYF.

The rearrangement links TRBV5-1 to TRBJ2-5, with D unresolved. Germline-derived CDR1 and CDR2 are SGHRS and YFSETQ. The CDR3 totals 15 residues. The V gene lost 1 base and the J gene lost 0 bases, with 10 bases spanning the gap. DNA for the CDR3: TGCGCCAGCAGCTTGAGGACCGCGTACCAAGAGACCCAGTACTTC. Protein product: CASSLRTAYQETQYF. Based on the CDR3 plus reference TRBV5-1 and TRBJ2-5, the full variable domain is KAGVTQTPRYLIKTRGQQVTLSCSPISGHRSVSWYQQTPGQGLQFLFEYFSETQRNKGNFPGRFSGRQFSNSRSEMNVSTLELGDSALYLCASSLRTAYQETQYFGPGTRLLVL.

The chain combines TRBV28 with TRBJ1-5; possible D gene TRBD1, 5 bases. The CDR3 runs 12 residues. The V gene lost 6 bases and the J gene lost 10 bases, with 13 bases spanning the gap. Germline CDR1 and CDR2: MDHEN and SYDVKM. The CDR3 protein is CASRDSGIPQHF. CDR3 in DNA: TGTGCCAGCAGGGACTCAGGGATACCCCAGCATTTT.

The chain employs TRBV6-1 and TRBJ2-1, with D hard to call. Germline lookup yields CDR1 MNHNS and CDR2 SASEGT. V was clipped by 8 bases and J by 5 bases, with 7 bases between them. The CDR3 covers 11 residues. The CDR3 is CASAGNNEQFF. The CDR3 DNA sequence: TGTGCCAGCGCCGGTAACAATGAGCAGTTCTTC.

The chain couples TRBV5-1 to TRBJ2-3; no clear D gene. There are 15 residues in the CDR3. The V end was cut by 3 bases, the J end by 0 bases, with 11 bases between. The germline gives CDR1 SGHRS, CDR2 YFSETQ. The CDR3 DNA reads TGCGCCAGCAGCTCCCACATAGCTAGCACAGATACGCAGTATTTT. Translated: CASSSHIASTDTQYF.

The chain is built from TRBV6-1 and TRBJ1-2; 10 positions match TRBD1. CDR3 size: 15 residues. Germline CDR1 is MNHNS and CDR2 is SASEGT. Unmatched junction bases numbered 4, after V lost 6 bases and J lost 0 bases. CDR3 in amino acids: CASSPGQGANYGYTF. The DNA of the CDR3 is TGTGCCAGCAGCCCCGGACAGGGGGCTAACTATGGCTACACCTTC.

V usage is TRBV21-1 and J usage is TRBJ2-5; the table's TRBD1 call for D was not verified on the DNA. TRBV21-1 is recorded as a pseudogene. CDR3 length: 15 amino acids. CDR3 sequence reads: CASSKWGRPQETQYF. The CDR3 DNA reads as TGTGCCAGCAGCAAGTGGGGCCGACCCCAAGAGACCCAGTACTTC.

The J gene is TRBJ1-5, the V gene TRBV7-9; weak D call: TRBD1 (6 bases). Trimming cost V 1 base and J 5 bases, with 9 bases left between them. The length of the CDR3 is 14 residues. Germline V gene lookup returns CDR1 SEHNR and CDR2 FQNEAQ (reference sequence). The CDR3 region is CASSLGNRDQPQHF. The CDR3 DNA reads TGTGCCAGCAGCTTAGGGAACAGGGATCAGCCCCAGCATTTT.

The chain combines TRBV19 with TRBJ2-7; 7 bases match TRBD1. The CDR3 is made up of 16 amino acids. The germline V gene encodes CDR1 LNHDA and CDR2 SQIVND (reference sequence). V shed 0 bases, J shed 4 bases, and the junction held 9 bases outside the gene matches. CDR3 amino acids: CASSIEYGTALYEQYF. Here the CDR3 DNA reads TGTGCCAGTAGTATAGAATACGGGACAGCTCTTTACGAGCAGTACTTC.

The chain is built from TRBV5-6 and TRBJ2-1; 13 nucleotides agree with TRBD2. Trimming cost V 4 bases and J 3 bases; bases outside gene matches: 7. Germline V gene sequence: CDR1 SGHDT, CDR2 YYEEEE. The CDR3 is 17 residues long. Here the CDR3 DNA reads TGTGCCAGCAGCACAGGGACTAGCGGGACGCACTACAATGAGCAGTTCTTC. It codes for CASSTGTSGTHYNEQFF.

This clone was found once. The CDR3 loop is CASSDTGAGYTF. In DNA, the CDR3 is TGTGCCAGCAGCGACACAGGGGCTGGCTACACCTTC. The chain links TRBV9 to TRBJ1-2, with 7 bases identical to TRBD1. CDR3 length equals 12 residues. Germline trimming cut 3 bases from V and 7 bases from J; bases unmatched to any gene: 3. The V gene's germline CDR1 is SGDLS and CDR2 YYNGEE.

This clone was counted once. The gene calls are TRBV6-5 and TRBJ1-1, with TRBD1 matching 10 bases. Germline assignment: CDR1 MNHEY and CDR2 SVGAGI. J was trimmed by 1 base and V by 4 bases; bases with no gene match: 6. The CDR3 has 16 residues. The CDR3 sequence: CASSSGTGDRNTEAFF. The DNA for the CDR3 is TGTGCCAGCAGTTCCGGGACAGGGGACCGGAACACTGAAGCTTTCTTT.

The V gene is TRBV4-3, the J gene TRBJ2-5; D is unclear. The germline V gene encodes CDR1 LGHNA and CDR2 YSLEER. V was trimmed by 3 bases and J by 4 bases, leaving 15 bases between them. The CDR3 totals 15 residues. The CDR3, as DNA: TGCGCCAGCAGCCAGGAAACATTATCTCGAGAGACCCAGTACTTC. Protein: CASSQETLSRETQYF.

The CDR3 loop reads CATSMGAGTEAFF. CDR3 DNA sequence: TGTGCCACCAGCATGGGGGCGGGAACTGAAGCTTTCTTT. The V gene is TRBV15, the J gene TRBJ1-1; a possible D gene is TRBD1 (6 bases). The V and J ends lost 4 bases and 5 bases respectively, with 11 bases between them. Germline V lookup: CDR1 LNHNV, CDR2 YYDKDF (reference sequence). The CDR3 consists of 13 residues.

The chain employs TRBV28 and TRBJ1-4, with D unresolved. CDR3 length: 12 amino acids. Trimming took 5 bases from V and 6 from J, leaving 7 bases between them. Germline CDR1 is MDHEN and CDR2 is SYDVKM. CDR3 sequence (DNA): TGTGCCAGCAGTACAGCTTATGAAAAACTGTTTTTT. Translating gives CASSTAYEKLFF.

As DNA, the CDR3 is TGTGCCATCAGTGAGCCCGGACTAGCGGGAACAAAAGAGACCCAGTACTTC. The encoded protein is CAISEPGLAGTKETQYF. This chain uses TRBV10-3 with TRBJ2-5; 12 bases match TRBD2. The length of the CDR3 is 17 residues. Germline V gives CDR1 ENHRY, CDR2 SYGVKD. The V segment lost 2 bases and the J segment 3 bases; nucleotides outside the gene matches: 7.

The chain's CDR3 is CASSSSGGGEKLFF. The CDR3 bases are TGTGCCAGCAGTTCATCGGGGGGCGGAGAAAAACTGTTTTTT. The rearrangement links TRBV6-5 to TRBJ1-4; D may be TRBD1 (6 bases). This CDR3 has 14 amino acids. The V gene lost 4 bases and the J gene lost 8 bases, with 14 bases spanning the gap. Germline loops: CDR1 MNHEY, CDR2 SVGAGI.

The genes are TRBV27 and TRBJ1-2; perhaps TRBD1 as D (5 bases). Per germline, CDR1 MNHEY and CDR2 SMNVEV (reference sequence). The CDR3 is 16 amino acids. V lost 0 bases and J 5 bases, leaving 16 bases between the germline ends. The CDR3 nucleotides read TGTGCCAGCAGTTTATCTGTATACGGGGCGGGTTATGGCTACACCTTC. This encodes CASSLSVYGAGYGYTF.

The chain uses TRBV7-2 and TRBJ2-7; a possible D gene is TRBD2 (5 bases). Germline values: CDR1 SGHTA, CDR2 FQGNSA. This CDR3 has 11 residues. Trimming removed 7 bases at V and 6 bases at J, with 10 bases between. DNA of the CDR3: TGTGCCAGCATGGGGAGTCGCGAGCAGTACTTC. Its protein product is CASMGSREQYF.

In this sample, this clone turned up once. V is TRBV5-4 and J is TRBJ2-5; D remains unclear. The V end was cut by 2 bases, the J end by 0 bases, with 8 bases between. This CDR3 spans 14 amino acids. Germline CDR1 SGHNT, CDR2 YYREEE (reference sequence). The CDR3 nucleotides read TGTGCCAGCAGCTTAGTGTGGGACCAAGAGACCCAGTACTTC. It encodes CASSLVWDQETQYF. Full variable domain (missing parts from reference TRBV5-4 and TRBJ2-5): ETGVTQSPTHLIKTRGQQVTLRCSSQSGHNTVSWYQQALGQGPQFIFQYYREEENGRGNFPPRFSGLQFPNYSSELNVNALELDDSALYLCASSLVWDQETQYFGPGTRLLVL.

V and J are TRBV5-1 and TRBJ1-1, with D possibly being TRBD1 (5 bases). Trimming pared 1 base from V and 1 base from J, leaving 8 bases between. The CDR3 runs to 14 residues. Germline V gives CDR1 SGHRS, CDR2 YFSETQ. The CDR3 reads CASSLLGENTEAFF. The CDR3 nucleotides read TGCGCCAGCAGCTTGTTGGGGGAGAACACTGAAGCTTTCTTT.

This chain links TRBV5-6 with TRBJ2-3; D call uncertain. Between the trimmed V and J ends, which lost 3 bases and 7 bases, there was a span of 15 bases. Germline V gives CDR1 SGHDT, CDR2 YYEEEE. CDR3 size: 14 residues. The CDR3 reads CASSSPSSTNTQYF. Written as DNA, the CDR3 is TGTGCCAGCAGCTCGCCATCGTCCACCAATACGCAGTATTTT.

CDR3 nucleotide sequence: TGTGCCAGCAGTCCTCCGACAGTAAACACCATATATTTT. It encodes CASSPPTVNTIYF. The chain recombines TRBV28 with TRBJ1-3; TRBD1 is a possible D gene (5 bases). CDR3 length equals 13 residues. Germline loops: CDR1 MDHEN, CDR2 SYDVKM. V lost 5 bases and J 6 bases, leaving 11 bases between the germline ends. Drawing the rest from reference TRBV28 and TRBJ1-3, the complete variable domain is DVKVTQSSRYLVKRTGEKVFLECVQDMDHENMFWYRQDPGLGLRLIYFSYDVKMKEKGDIPEGYSVSREKKERFSLILESASTNQTSMYLCASSPPTVNTIYFGEGSWLTVV.

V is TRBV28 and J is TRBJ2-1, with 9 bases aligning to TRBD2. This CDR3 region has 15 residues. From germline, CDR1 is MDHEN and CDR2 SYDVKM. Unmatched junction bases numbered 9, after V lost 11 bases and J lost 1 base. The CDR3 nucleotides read TGTGCCGGACTCCAAGCGGGAGGATCCTACAATGAGCAGTTCTTC. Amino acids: CAGLQAGGSYNEQFF.